This record covers a single T cell receptor (beta chain). This entry belongs to a study of T cell responses to AZD1222 COVID-19 vaccine. Generated by immunoSEQ multiplex PCR, the TCRdb table keeps only in-frame clones and is missing some. Of under 95,000 clones in the sample, 90% are singletons; the top ten hold around 8%. This CDR3 has 14 residues. Germline CDR1 reads MNHNY; CDR2 reads SVGAGI (reference sequence). Trimming took 1 base from V and 3 from J, leaving 9 bases between them. The J gene is TRBJ1-1, the V gene TRBV6-6, with D possibly being TRBD1 (5 bases). Sample: peripheral blood, taken on day 0 of AZD1222 vaccination. The receptor's source is an adult in good health. The CDR3: CASSYWGEDTEAFF. The CDR3 DNA reads TGTGCCAGCAGTTACTGGGGGGAGGACACTGAAGCTTTCTTT.